This T cell receptor (beta chain) was observed in a study of shared clonotypes between healthy human individuals. Study outcomes and limitations: Clonotypes shared by all four sorted-subset donors had higher generation probabilities than non-shared clonotypes.

CD45RO-negative cells were positively selected for CCR7, leaving out terminally differentiated effector memory CD45RA+ cells. The CDR3 covers 16 residues. The germline CDR1 and CDR2 sequences are SNHLY and FYNNEI. V gave up 6 bases and J gave up 5 bases; unmatched junction bases: 9. Comment on this clone: Its antigen is not known.

The assay was immunoSEQ multiplex PCR, and TCRdb's table has in-frame clones only and misses some. In the table there are millions of clones, about 94% of which are singletons. The sequenced sample was naive CD8+ T cells sorted from blood. The receptor's source is a man between 18 and 29 years old in good health. J is TRBJ2-3 and V is TRBV2, with 12 bases matching TRBD1. The chain's CDR3 is CASRTRDRGPKDTQYF. The DNA for the CDR3 is TGTGCCAGCAGGACCCGGGACAGGGGGCCCAAAGATACGCAGTATTTT.